This is a list of T cell receptor beta chains from one sample in a study of OX40 agonist ivuxolimab in advanced cancers. Repertoires were generated with immunoSEQ multiplex PCR, while TCRdb's copy carries only in-frame clones and drops some. The sample records 60,000 to 100,000 clones, over 85% being singletons. The sequenced sample was CD4+ or CD8+ T cells sorted from blood, obtained in a trial of the OX40 agonist ivuxolimab. These TCRs come from an adult with an advanced solid tumor such as melanoma, head and neck, liver or kidney cancer. Each CDR3 is given with its conserved first and last residue. The D gene is left open where the match is weak. Clone size is not always given. Where it is, it says once, few, many or a class for expanded clones.

abundance: once
v_gene: TRBV6-5
d_gene: TRBD2
j_gene: TRBJ2-1
CDR3nt: TGTGCCAGCAGACTAGCGGGGCCTTACAATGAGCAGTTCTTC
CDR3aa: CASRLAGPYNEQFF

abundance: NA
v_gene: TRBV4-3
d_gene: TRBD2
j_gene: TRBJ2-2
CDR3nt: TGCGCCAGCAGCCGGGGACTAGTCACCGACACCGGGGAGCTGTTTTTT
CDR3aa: CASSRGLVTDTGELFF

abundance: NA
v_gene: TRBV11-3
d_gene: NA
j_gene: TRBJ1-1
CDR3nt: TGTGCCAGCAGCTCAGGCACTGAAGCTTTCTTT
CDR3aa: CASSSGTEAFF

abundance: NA
v_gene: TRBV7-3
d_gene: TRBD2
j_gene: TRBJ2-3
CDR3nt: TGTGCCAGCAGCCGCCGGGGAGCGGGTAGCGGGAGCACAGATACGCAGTATTTT
CDR3aa: CASSRRGAGSGSTDTQYF

abundance: NA
v_gene: TRBV27
d_gene: NA
j_gene: TRBJ2-1
CDR3nt: TGTGCCAGCACTCGAAGCTCCTACAATGAGCAGTTCTTC
CDR3aa: CASTRSSYNEQFF

abundance: NA
v_gene: TRBV14
d_gene: TRBD2
j_gene: TRBJ2-5
CDR3nt: TGTGCCAGCAGCCAATGGGTCGGGGGGGACCTGGAGACCCAGTACTTC
CDR3aa: CASSQWVGGDLETQYF

abundance: NA
v_gene: TRBV9
d_gene: NA
j_gene: TRBJ2-7
CDR3nt: TGTGCCAGCAGCGTAGGGGGGCGGACAGAAGGGCAGTACTTC
CDR3aa: CASSVGGRTEGQYF

abundance: NA
v_gene: TRBV5-1
d_gene: NA
j_gene: TRBJ2-6
CDR3nt: TGCGCCAGCAGCCCCTATGGTGGGGCCAACGTCCTGACTTTC
CDR3aa: CASSPYGGANVLTF

abundance: NA
v_gene: TRBV5-4
d_gene: NA
j_gene: TRBJ2-7
CDR3nt: TGTGCCAGCAGCTTGGGGGGGGACTGGACCCCCGACGAGCAGTACTTC
CDR3aa: CASSLGGDWTPDEQYF

abundance: NA
v_gene: TRBV29-1
d_gene: NA
j_gene: TRBJ1-2
CDR3nt: TGCAGCGTTGAAGGGGAACAGTATGGCTACACCTTC
CDR3aa: CSVEGEQYGYTF

abundance: once
v_gene: TRBV7-9
d_gene: TRBD2
j_gene: TRBJ2-1
CDR3nt: TGTGCCAGCAGCTTACGCAATCCGGGACTAGCGATCCATGAGCAGTTCTTC
CDR3aa: CASSLRNPGLAIHEQFF

abundance: NA
v_gene: TRBV4-3
d_gene: TRBD2
j_gene: TRBJ2-5
CDR3nt: TGCGCCAGCAGCCGACTAGCGGGGGGAGTAGCTCAAGAGACCCAGTACTTC
CDR3aa: CASSRLAGGVAQETQYF

abundance: NA
v_gene: TRBV7-9
d_gene: TRBD1
j_gene: TRBJ2-5
CDR3nt: TGTGCCAGCAGCCCCCGACAGGGGGCTGAGACCCAGTACTTC
CDR3aa: CASSPRQGAETQYF

abundance: NA
v_gene: TRBV18
d_gene: TRBD1
j_gene: TRBJ1-5
CDR3nt: TGTGCCAGCTCACCAGGTGGAGCAGGGGGCCTTTATAGCAATCAGCCCCAGCATTTT
CDR3aa: CASSPGGAGGLYSNQPQHF

abundance: NA
v_gene: TRBV7-9
d_gene: NA
j_gene: TRBJ1-4
CDR3nt: TGTGCCAGCAGCTTAGCTCAAGGTCCGGGGGATGCTTACGAAAAACTGTTTTTT
CDR3aa: CASSLAQGPGDAYEKLFF

abundance: NA
v_gene: TRBV23-1
d_gene: NA
j_gene: TRBJ2-5
CDR3nt: TGCGCCAGCAGTCAATCGAACCTCCGAGAGGGGTGGGTCCAAGAGACCCAGTACTTC
CDR3aa: CASSQSNLREGWVQETQYF

abundance: NA
v_gene: TRBV7-9
d_gene: NA
j_gene: TRBJ1-4
CDR3nt: TGTGCCAGCAGACATCCGGGGCTGGGCGAAAAACTGTTTTTT
CDR3aa: CASRHPGLGEKLFF

abundance: NA
v_gene: TRBV28
d_gene: NA
j_gene: TRBJ2-2
CDR3nt: TGTGCCAGCAGTCGTCGCACAGGGAGTCGGCCGAACACCGGGGAGCTGTTTTTT
CDR3aa: CASSRRTGSRPNTGELFF

abundance: NA
v_gene: TRBV5-1
d_gene: TRBD1
j_gene: TRBJ1-1
CDR3nt: TGCGCCAGCAGCTTGGCCGGACAGGGGGCGAGGAGGTGGGCTTTCTTT
CDR3aa: CASSLAGQGARRWAFF

abundance: NA
v_gene: TRBV6-5
d_gene: NA
j_gene: TRBJ1-2
CDR3nt: TGTGCCAGCACCCCTCAGGAGTGGGGAAACTATGGCTACACCTTC
CDR3aa: CASTPQEWGNYGYTF

abundance: NA
v_gene: TRBV29-1
d_gene: TRBD1
j_gene: TRBJ1-2
CDR3nt: TGCAGCGTTGAAGCCGCCGAGGACAGGAGGGAAGACTATGGCTACACCTTC
CDR3aa: CSVEAAEDRREDYGYTF

abundance: NA
v_gene: TRBV27
d_gene: TRBD2
j_gene: TRBJ2-7
CDR3nt: TGTGCCAGCAGTCCCCGAGCGGGAGGGCCGGACGAGCAGTACTTC
CDR3aa: CASSPRAGGPDEQYF

abundance: NA
v_gene: TRBV4-1
d_gene: NA
j_gene: TRBJ2-1
CDR3nt: TGCGCCAGCAGCCAACCGGGAGCTGGGAATGAGCAGTTCTTC
CDR3aa: CASSQPGAGNEQFF

abundance: NA
v_gene: TRBV12-5
d_gene: NA
j_gene: TRBJ2-3
CDR3nt: TGTGCTAGTGCCCCCGCCGGGACAACTTACACAGATACGCAGTATTTT
CDR3aa: CASAPAGTTYTDTQYF

abundance: NA
v_gene: TRBV28
d_gene: NA
j_gene: TRBJ2-5
CDR3nt: TGTGCCAGCAGTTTGATTCGTGTGGGGGGCCGAGAGACCCAGTACTTC
CDR3aa: CASSLIRVGGRETQYF

abundance: NA
v_gene: TRBV5-1
d_gene: NA
j_gene: TRBJ2-1
CDR3nt: TGCGCCAGCAGCCCAGAACAGGGCGTGTCGTGGTTAGGTGAGCAGTTCTTC
CDR3aa: CASSPEQGVSWLGEQFF

abundance: NA
v_gene: TRBV27
d_gene: TRBD2
j_gene: TRBJ2-1
CDR3nt: TGTGCCAGCAGCGCGGGACTAGACTATGAGCAGTTCTTC
CDR3aa: CASSAGLDYEQFF

abundance: NA
v_gene: TRBV6-5
d_gene: TRBD1
j_gene: TRBJ2-1
CDR3nt: TGTGCCAGCAGTTACGACTCAGGGGGCACCTACAATGAGCAGTTCTTC
CDR3aa: CASSYDSGGTYNEQFF

abundance: NA
v_gene: TRBV14
d_gene: TRBD2
j_gene: TRBJ2-7
CDR3nt: TGTGCCAGCAGCCAAGGGGGAGGGGTCGAGCAGTACTTC
CDR3aa: CASSQGGGVEQYF

abundance: NA
v_gene: TRBV28
d_gene: TRBD1
j_gene: TRBJ1-2
CDR3nt: TGTGCCAGCAGGAGAACAGGGGTTAGGGATGGCTACACCTTC
CDR3aa: CASRRTGVRDGYTF

abundance: NA
v_gene: TRBV7-6
d_gene: TRBD1
j_gene: TRBJ1-2
CDR3nt: TGTGCCAGCAGCCTAACAGGGGGCATATTCCCTTATGGCTACACCTTC
CDR3aa: CASSLTGGIFPYGYTF

abundance: NA
v_gene: TRBV27
d_gene: NA
j_gene: TRBJ1-5
CDR3nt: TGTGCCAGCAGTTTTCAGGGTAGGCGGGAGCCCCAGCATTTT
CDR3aa: CASSFQGRREPQHF

abundance: NA
v_gene: TRBV7-9
d_gene: NA
j_gene: TRBJ1-2
CDR3nt: TGTGCCAGCAGGGGCACAAACTATGGCTACACCTTC
CDR3aa: CASRGTNYGYTF

abundance: NA
v_gene: TRBV27
d_gene: NA
j_gene: TRBJ2-7
CDR3nt: TGTGCCAGCAGTTTTCGCGGAGGTTACGAGCAGTACTTC
CDR3aa: CASSFRGGYEQYF

abundance: NA
v_gene: TRBV6-1
d_gene: NA
j_gene: TRBJ2-7
CDR3nt: TGTGCCAGCAGTTGGACGGGCACCTACGAGCAGTACTTC
CDR3aa: CASSWTGTYEQYF

abundance: NA
v_gene: TRBV6-5
d_gene: NA
j_gene: TRBJ1-1
CDR3nt: TGTGCCAGCAGTTACTCGCGGGGCTTGAACACTGAAGCTTTCTTT
CDR3aa: CASSYSRGLNTEAFF

abundance: NA
v_gene: TRBV5-1
d_gene: NA
j_gene: TRBJ1-1
CDR3nt: TGCGCCAGCAATTTTTTCGGAAGTTCGAACACTGAAGCTTTCTTT
CDR3aa: CASNFFGSSNTEAFF

abundance: NA
v_gene: TRBV29-1
d_gene: NA
j_gene: TRBJ2-1
CDR3nt: TGCAGCGTTGTAGAGGAGGGTCAGAATGAGCAGTTCTTC
CDR3aa: CSVVEEGQNEQFF

abundance: once
v_gene: TRBV6-5
d_gene: NA
j_gene: TRBJ2-5
CDR3nt: TGTGCCAGCAGTGTGGTGAACCAGTACTTC
CDR3aa: CASSVVNQYF

abundance: NA
v_gene: TRBV6-5
d_gene: NA
j_gene: TRBJ2-2
CDR3nt: TGTGCCAGCAGTTACTCGGATGGCGGGGAGCTGTTTTTT
CDR3aa: CASSYSDGGELFF

abundance: NA
v_gene: TRBV6-4
d_gene: TRBD1
j_gene: TRBJ2-1
CDR3nt: TGTGCCAGCAGTGACTCCACAGGGGGCTTTATCCATGAGCAGTTCTTC
CDR3aa: CASSDSTGGFIHEQFF